The clone carrying this T cell receptor beta chain was detected only once. No antigen is known for it. CDR3 length: 16 residues. The germline CDR1 and CDR2 sequences are MNHEY and SVGAGI. V was pared by 2 bases and J by 8 bases, with 19 bases between. These data come from a study of OX40 agonist ivuxolimab in advanced cancers. Study-wide points: A proportion of nonresponders additionally exhibited low normalized T-cell clonal expansion.

Assay used: immunoSEQ multiplex PCR; TCRdb lists only in-frame clones, some missing. The sample yields around 22,000 clones, almost 85% seen once. Sample: CD4+ or CD8+ T cells sorted from blood, taken in a trial of the OX40 agonist ivuxolimab. This clonotype originated in an adult with an advanced solid tumor such as melanoma, head and neck, liver or kidney cancer. The rearrangement joins TRBV6-5 to TRBJ2-1, with D perhaps being TRBD1 or TRBD2 (6 bases each). CDR3 coding DNA: TGTGCCAGCAGTTACCACACAGGGTTGGCTAGCGATGAGCAGTTCTTC. The encoded protein is CASSYHTGLASDEQFF.